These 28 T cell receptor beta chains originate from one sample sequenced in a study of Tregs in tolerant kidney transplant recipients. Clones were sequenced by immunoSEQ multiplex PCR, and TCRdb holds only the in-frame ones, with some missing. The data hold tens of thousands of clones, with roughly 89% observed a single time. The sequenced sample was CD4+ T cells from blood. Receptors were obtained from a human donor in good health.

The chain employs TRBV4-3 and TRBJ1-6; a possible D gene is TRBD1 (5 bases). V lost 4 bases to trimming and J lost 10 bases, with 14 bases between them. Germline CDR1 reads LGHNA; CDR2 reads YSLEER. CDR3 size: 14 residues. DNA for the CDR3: TGCGCCAGCAGCCCTGGGACTGTCGGCTCACCCCTCCACTTT. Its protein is CASSPGTVGSPLHF.

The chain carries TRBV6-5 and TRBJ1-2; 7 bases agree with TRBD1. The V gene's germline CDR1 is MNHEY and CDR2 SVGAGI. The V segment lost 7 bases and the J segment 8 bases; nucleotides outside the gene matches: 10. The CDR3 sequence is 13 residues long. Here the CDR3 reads CASTTRTGSGYTF. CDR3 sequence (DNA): TGTGCCAGCACCACCCGGACAGGATCAGGCTACACCTTC.

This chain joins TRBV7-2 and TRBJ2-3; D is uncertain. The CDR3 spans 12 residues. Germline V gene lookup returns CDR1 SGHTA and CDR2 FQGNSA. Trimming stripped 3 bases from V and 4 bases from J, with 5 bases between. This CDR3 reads CASSFRADTQYF. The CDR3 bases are TGTGCCAGCAGCTTTAGGGCAGATACGCAGTATTTT.

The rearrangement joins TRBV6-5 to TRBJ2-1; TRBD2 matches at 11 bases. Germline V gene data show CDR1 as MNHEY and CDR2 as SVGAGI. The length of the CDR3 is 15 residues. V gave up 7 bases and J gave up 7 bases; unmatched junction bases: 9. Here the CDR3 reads CASTVTTSGTNEQFF. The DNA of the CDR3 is TGTGCCAGCACTGTTACGACTAGCGGGACGAATGAGCAGTTCTTC.

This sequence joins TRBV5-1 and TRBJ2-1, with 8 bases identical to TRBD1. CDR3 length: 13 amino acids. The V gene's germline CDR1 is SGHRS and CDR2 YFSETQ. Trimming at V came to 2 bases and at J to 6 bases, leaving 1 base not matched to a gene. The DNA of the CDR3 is TGCGCCAGCAGCTTAGGGACAGGCAATGAGCAGTTCTTC. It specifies CASSLGTGNEQFF.

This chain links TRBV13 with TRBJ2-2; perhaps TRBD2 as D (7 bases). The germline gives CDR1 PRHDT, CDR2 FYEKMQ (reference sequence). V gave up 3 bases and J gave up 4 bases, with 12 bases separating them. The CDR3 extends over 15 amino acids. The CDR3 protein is CASSLRGGRTGELFF. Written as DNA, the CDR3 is TGTGCCAGCAGCTTGAGGGGGGGACGCACCGGGGAGCTGTTTTTT.

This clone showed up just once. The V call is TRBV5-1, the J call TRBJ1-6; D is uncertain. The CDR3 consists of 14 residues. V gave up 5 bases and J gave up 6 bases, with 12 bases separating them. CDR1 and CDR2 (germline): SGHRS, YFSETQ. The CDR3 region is CASSPGGTNSPLHF. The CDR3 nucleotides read TGCGCCAGCAGTCCCGGTGGCACTAATTCACCCCTCCACTTT.

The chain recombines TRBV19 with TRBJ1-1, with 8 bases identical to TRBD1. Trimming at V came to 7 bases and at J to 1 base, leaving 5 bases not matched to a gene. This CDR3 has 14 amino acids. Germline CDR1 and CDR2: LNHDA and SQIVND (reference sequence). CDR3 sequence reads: CASNFRGPNTEAFF. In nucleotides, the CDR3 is TGTGCCAGTAACTTCAGGGGGCCGAACACTGAAGCTTTCTTT.

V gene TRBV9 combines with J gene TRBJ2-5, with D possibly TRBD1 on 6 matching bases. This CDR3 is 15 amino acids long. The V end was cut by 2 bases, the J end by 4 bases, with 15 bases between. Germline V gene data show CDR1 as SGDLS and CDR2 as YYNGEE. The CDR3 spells CASSVTPGDGETQYF. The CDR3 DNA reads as TGTGCCAGCAGCGTCACACCAGGGGATGGAGAGACCCAGTACTTC. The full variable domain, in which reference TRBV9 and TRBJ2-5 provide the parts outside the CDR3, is DSGVTQTPKHLITATGQRVTLRCSPRSGDLSVYWYQQSLDQGLQFLIQYYNGEERAKGNILERFSAQQFPDLHSELNLSSLELGDSALYFCASSVTPGDGETQYFGPGTRLLVL.

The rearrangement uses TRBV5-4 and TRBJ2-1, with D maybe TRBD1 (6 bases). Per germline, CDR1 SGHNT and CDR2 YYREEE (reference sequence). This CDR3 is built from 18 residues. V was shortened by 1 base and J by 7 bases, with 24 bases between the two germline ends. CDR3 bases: TGTGCCAGCAGCTTGTCCCCCGTCCAGGGGTTAGTGGGGAATGAGCAGTTCTTC. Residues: CASSLSPVQGLVGNEQFF.

CDR3 amino acids: CASSLTGLATEQFF. Here the CDR3 DNA reads TGTGCCAGCAGCTTAACGGGACTAGCGACTGAGCAGTTCTTC. The chain links TRBV7-3 to TRBJ2-1; 10 positions match TRBD2. Trimming at V came to 0 bases and at J to 9 bases, leaving 2 bases not matched to a gene. Germline CDR1 reads SGHTA; CDR2 reads FQGTGA. The CDR3 is 14 amino acids.

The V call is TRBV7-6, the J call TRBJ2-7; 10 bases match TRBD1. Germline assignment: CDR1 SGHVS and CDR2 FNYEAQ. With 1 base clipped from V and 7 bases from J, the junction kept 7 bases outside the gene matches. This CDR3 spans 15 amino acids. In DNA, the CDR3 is TGTGCCAGCAGCTTAGGGGGGACAGGGGCTTGGGAGCAGTACTTC. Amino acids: CASSLGGTGAWEQYF.

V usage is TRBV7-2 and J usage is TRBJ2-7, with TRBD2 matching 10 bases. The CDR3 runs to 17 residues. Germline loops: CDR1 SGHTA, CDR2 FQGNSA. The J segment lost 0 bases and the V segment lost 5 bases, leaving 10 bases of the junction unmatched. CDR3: CASSLLAGALPSYEQYF. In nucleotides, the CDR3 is TGTGCCAGCAGCCTTCTAGCGGGGGCCCTACCCTCCTACGAGCAGTACTTC.

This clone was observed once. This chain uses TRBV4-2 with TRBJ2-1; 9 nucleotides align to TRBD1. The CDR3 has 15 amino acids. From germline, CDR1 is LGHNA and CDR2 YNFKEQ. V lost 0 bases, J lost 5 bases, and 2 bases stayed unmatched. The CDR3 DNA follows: TGTGCCAGCAGCCAAGAGGGACAGGGCCACAATGAGCAGTTCTTC. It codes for CASSQEGQGHNEQFF.

In DNA, the CDR3 is TGTGCCAGCAGCCCTAACACCGGTCGAGGAGCCAAAAACATTCAGTACTTC. Its translation: CASSPNTGRGAKNIQYF. The V call is TRBV5-5, the J call TRBJ2-4; D is ambiguous. Trimming shortened V by 4 bases and J by 0 bases, and 17 bases separated the two germline ends. Germline CDR1 SGHKS, CDR2 YYEKEE (reference sequence). The CDR3 spans 17 residues.

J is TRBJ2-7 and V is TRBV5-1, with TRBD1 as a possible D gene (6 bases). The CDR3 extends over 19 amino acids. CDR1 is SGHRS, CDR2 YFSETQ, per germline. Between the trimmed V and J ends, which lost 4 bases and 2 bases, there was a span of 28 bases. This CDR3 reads CASSTTPRIDRPPTYEQYF. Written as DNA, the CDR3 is TGCGCCAGCAGCACGACCCCCCGAATCGACAGGCCCCCGACCTACGAGCAGTACTTC.

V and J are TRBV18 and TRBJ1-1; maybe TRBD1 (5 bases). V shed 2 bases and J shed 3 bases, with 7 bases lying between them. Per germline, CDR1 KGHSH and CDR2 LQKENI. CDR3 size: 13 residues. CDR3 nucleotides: TGTGCCAGCTCACCAGGGGCCGACACTGAAGCTTTCTTT. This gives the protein CASSPGADTEAFF.

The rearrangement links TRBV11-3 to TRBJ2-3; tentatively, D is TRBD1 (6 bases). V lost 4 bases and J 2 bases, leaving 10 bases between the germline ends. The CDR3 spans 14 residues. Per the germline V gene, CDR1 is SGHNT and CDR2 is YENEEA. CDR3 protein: CASSSTGHTDTQYF. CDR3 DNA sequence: TGTGCCAGCAGCTCAACAGGGCACACAGATACGCAGTATTTT.

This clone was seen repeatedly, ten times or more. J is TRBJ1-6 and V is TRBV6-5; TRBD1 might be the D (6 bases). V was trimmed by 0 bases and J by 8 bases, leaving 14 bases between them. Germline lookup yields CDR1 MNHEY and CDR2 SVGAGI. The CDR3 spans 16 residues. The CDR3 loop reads CASSYSTRTEDSPLHF. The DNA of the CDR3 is TGTGCCAGCAGTTACTCCACCCGGACAGAAGATTCACCCCTCCACTTT.

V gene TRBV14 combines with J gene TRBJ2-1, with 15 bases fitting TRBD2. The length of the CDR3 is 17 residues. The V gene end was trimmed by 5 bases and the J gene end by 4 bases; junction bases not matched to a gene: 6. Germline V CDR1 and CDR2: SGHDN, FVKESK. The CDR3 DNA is TGTGCCAGCAGCTTTGGGACTAGCGGGGGGAAATACAATGAGCAGTTCTTC. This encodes CASSFGTSGGKYNEQFF.

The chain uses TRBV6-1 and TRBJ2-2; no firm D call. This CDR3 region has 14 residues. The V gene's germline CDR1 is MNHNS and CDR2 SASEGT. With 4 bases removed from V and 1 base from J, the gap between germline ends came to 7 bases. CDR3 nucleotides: TGTGCCAGCAGTGTATATGAGAACACCGGGGAGCTGTTTTTT. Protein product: CASSVYENTGELFF.

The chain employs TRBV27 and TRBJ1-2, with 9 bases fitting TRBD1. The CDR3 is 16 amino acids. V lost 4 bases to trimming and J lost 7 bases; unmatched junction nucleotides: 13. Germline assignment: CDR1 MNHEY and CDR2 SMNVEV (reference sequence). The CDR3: CASSSPGQGYSGGYTF. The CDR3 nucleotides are TGTGCCAGCAGTTCCCCGGGACAGGGTTATTCGGGTGGCTACACCTTC.

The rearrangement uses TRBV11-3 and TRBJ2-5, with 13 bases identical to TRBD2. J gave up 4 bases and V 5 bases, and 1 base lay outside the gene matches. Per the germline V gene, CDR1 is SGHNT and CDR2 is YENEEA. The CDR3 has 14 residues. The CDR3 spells CASSRTSGRETQYF. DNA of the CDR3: TGTGCCAGCAGCAGGACTAGCGGGAGAGAGACCCAGTACTTC. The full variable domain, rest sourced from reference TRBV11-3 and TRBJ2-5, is EAGVVQSPRYKIIEKKQPVAFWCNPISGHNTLYWYLQNLGQGPELLIRYENEEAVDDSQLPKDRFSAERLKGVDSTLKIQPAELGDSAVYLCASSRTSGRETQYFGPGTRLLVL.

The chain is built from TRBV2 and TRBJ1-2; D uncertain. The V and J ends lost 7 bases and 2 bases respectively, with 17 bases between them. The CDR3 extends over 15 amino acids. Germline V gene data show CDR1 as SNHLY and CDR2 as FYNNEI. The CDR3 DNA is TGTGCCAGCAACCCCGAAGGCGCAGCAAACTATGGCTACACCTTC. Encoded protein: CASNPEGAANYGYTF.

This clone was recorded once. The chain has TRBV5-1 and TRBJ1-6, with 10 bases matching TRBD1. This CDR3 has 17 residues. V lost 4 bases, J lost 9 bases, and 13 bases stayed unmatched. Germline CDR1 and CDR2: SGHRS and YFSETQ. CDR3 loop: CASSEIPTGGRSSPLHF. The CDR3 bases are TGCGCCAGCAGCGAGATCCCGACAGGGGGCAGAAGTTCACCCCTCCACTTT. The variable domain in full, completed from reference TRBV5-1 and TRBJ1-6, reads KAGVTQTPRYLIKTRGQQVTLSCSPISGHRSVSWYQQTPGQGLQFLFEYFSETQRNKGNFPGRFSGRQFSNSRSEMNVSTLELGDSALYLCASSEIPTGGRSSPLHFGNGTRLTVT.

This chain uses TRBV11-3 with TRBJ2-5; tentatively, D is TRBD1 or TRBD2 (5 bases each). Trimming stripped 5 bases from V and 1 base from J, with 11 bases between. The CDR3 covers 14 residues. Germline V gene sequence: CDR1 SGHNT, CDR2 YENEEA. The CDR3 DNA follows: TGTGCCAGCAGCCAAAGGGACGGCCAAGAGACCCAGTACTTC. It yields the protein CASSQRDGQETQYF.

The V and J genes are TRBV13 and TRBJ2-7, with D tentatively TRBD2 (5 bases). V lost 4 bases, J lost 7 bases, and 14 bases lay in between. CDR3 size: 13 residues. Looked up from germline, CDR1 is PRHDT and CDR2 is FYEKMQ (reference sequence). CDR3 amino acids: CASSSSGLWEQYF. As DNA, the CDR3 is TGTGCCAGCAGCTCTTCTGGACTGTGGGAGCAGTACTTC. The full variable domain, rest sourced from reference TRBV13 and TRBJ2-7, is AAGVIQSPRHLIKEKRETATLKCYPIPRHDTVYWYQQGPGQDPQFLISFYEKMQSDKGSIPDRFSAQQFSDYHSELNMSSLELGDSALYFCASSSSGLWEQYFGPGTRLTVT.

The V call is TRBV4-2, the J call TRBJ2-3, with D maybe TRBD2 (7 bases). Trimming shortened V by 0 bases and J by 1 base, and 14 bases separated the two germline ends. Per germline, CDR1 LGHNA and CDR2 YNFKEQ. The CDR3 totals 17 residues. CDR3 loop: CASSQEGAGAGTDTQYF. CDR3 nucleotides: TGTGCCAGCAGCCAAGAGGGGGCGGGGGCAGGCACAGATACGCAGTATTTT.